This T cell receptor beta chain was found in a study of blood T cell repertoires in COVID-19. Study-level information: COVID-19 samples collected from the United States, Italy and Spain covered acute and convalescent phases. Sources were T cells, B-cell-depleted T cells, or PBMCs; the material itself was cDNA or gDNA.

The germline gives CDR1 LNHDA, CDR2 SQIVND (reference sequence). V lost 1 base to trimming and J lost 7 bases; unmatched junction nucleotides: 6. The CDR3 consists of 16 residues. Per the original methods: How many nucleated cells were present was estimated from reference gene primer amplification. TCRdb's table, derived via immunoSEQ multiplex PCR, lists solely in-frame clones and lacks some. That table furnishes V, J and clone size, whereas the DNA furnished D and trimming. The table includes 30,000 to 45,000 clones, roughly 80% detected once. This clonotype was obtained from a man older than 75 with active or convalescent COVID-19. The chain carries TRBV19 and TRBJ2-1; 11 bases are shared with TRBD2. The sequenced material came from peripheral blood. The CDR3 sequence: CASSIGGSGRGNEQFF. CDR3 DNA sequence: TGTGCCAGTAGTATAGGGGGTAGCGGGAGGGGTAATGAGCAGTTCTTC.